The 30 T cell receptor beta chains listed next were all sequenced from one sample in a study of early T cells in non-severe SARS-CoV-2 infection. TCRdb used MiXCR to reprocess the 5' RACE reads, holding one entry per CDR3 protein. This table holds approximately 90,000 distinct CDR3 sequences, approximately 10% found once. Material: whole blood, obtained at baseline. The receptors here all came from an adult who was a healthcare worker with PCR-confirmed SARS-CoV-2 infection or an uninfected control (not recorded which).

The chain couples TRBV7-2 to TRBJ2-5; no clear D. Trimming removed 2 bases from V and 4 bases from J, with 5 bases in between. This CDR3 comprises 12 residues. Germline V gene lookup returns CDR1 SGHTA and CDR2 FQGNSA. CDR3 amino acids: CASSLNLETQYF. CDR3 coding DNA: TGTGCCAGCAGCTTAAACTTAGAGACCCAGTACTTC.

The chain links TRBV12-5 to TRBJ1-1; D gene unclear. Trimming shortened V by 6 bases and J by 2 bases, and 13 bases separated the two germline ends. This CDR3 spans 14 amino acids. Germline V CDR1 and CDR2: LGHNT, FRNRAP. This chain's CDR3 is CASGRMIDNTEAFF. For the CDR3, the DNA is TGTGCTAGTGGCCGGATGATCGATAACACTGAAGCTTTCTTT.

This chain joins TRBV20-1 and TRBJ1-4, with D uncertain. V was shortened by 1 base and J by 5 bases, with 8 bases between the two germline ends. Germline V CDR1 and CDR2: DFQATT, SNEGSKA (reference sequence). There are 13 residues in the CDR3. CDR3 nucleotide sequence: TGCAGTGCTAGAGGTCCTGAGAATGAAAAACTGTTTTTT. Protein: CSARGPENEKLFF.

A few counts support this clonotype. The chain is built from TRBV2 and TRBJ2-3; D could derive from TRBD1 or TRBD2 (5 bases each). Per germline, CDR1 SNHLY and CDR2 FYNNEI. CDR3 length: 13 amino acids. Trimming removed 6 bases at V and 0 bases at J, with 7 bases between. The CDR3 reads CASRGDSTDTQYF. The CDR3 DNA is TGTGCCAGCAGGGGGGACAGCACAGATACGCAGTATTTT.

This clonotype was counted between two and nine times. The chain couples TRBV5-1 to TRBJ1-1, with TRBD1 as a possible D gene (5 bases). The V and J ends lost 0 bases and 5 bases respectively, with 11 bases between them. In germline, CDR1 is SGHRS, CDR2 YFSETQ. CDR3 length: 14 residues. The CDR3 region has the DNA TGCGCCAGCAGCTTGGAAGGGGCCAGGACTGAAGCTTTCTTT. This sequence encodes CASSLEGARTEAFF.

This rearrangement joins TRBV5-1 to TRBJ2-7; 8 positions match TRBD2. The germline CDR1 and CDR2 sequences are SGHRS and YFSETQ. J gave up 6 bases and V 5 bases, and 19 bases lay outside the gene matches. The length of the CDR3 is 17 residues. CDR3 DNA sequence: TGCGCCAGCAGACCCACCGGACTAGCAGACTATCCGCCCGAGCAGTACTTC. Translating gives CASRPTGLADYPPEQYF.

The CDR3 DNA follows: TGCAGCGTGAGGGCCAGTAGGGACAGTATTCTCGAGCAGTACTTC. Protein sequence: CSVRASRDSILEQYF. The genes are TRBV29-1 and TRBJ2-7; TRBD1 agrees at 7 bases. This CDR3 region has 15 residues. V gave up 6 bases and J gave up 6 bases; unmatched junction bases: 17. Germline V gives CDR1 SQVTM, CDR2 ANQGSEA.

The rearrangement links TRBV29-1 to TRBJ2-3, with no clear D. The V gene's germline CDR1 is SQVTM and CDR2 ANQGSEA. This CDR3 region has 13 residues. Between the trimmed V and J ends, which lost 7 bases and 0 bases, there was a span of 11 bases. DNA of the CDR3: TGCAGCGGTGATGACCCCAGCACAGATACGCAGTATTTT. It translates to CSGDDPSTDTQYF.

As regards this clonotype: This may be a read error, as it is one base from a much larger clone. V and J are TRBV3-1 and TRBJ2-7; TRBD1 is a possible D gene (5 bases). The CDR3 loop spans 14 amino acids. The germline CDR1 and CDR2 sequences are LGHDT and YNNKEL (reference sequence). Written as DNA, the CDR3 is TGTACCAGCAGCCAAGTTTCAGGGAACTACGAGCAGTACTTC. Encoded protein: CTSSQVSGNYEQYF.

The chain links TRBV5-1 to TRBJ1-2; 9 nucleotides match TRBD1. With V trimmed by 4 bases and J by 7 bases, 11 bases remained unmatched. The CDR3 runs 15 residues. Germline CDR1 is SGHRS and CDR2 is YFSETQ. DNA of the CDR3: TGCGCCAGCAGCGGAGGGACAGGGAGGACCTCTGGCTACACCTTC. The encoded protein is CASSGGTGRTSGYTF.

The CDR3 DNA reads as TGTGCCAGCAGTACAGGGAAAGGAGAGACCCAGTACTTC. Translated: CASSTGKGETQYF. V gene TRBV2 combines with J gene TRBJ2-5, with a tentative D call TRBD1 (6 bases). Germline values: CDR1 SNHLY, CDR2 FYNNEI. Trimming pared 5 bases from V and 4 bases from J, leaving 11 bases between. This CDR3 is 13 amino acids long.

The chain recombines TRBV20-1 with TRBJ2-1, with TRBD2 matching over 15 bases. The germline gives CDR1 DFQATT, CDR2 SNEGSKA (reference sequence). Germline trimming cut 5 bases from V and 8 bases from J; bases unmatched to any gene: 10. The CDR3 is made up of 16 amino acids. This CDR3 is CSAAGLAGGHNYEQFF. CDR3 coding DNA: TGCAGTGCTGCTGGACTAGCGGGGGGGCATAATTATGAGCAGTTCTTC.

This sequence joins TRBV5-1 and TRBJ1-1, with 7 bases identical to TRBD1. Germline lookup yields CDR1 SGHRS and CDR2 YFSETQ. The ends lost 3 bases at V and 4 bases at J; junction bases unmatched: 6. The CDR3 length is 14 residues. CDR3 DNA sequence: TGCGCCAGCAGCTGGACAGGTCTTATCACTGAAGCTTTCTTT. Amino acid sequence: CASSWTGLITEAFF.

This clonotype was counted between two and nine times. The DNA of the CDR3 is TGTGCCGCCGGGAGCGGTGAAACAGATACGCAGTATTTT. It is translated as CAAGSGETDTQYF. The chain combines TRBV7-9 with TRBJ2-3; possible D gene TRBD2, 6 bases. Germline CDR1 is SEHNR and CDR2 is FQNEAQ (reference sequence). CDR3 size: 13 residues. V lost 11 bases, J lost 3 bases, and 15 bases lay in between.

This sequence joins TRBV5-1 and TRBJ2-2; TRBD2 matches at 11 bases. Germline V gene lookup returns CDR1 SGHRS and CDR2 YFSETQ. The V and J ends lost 4 bases and 3 bases, in that order; junction bases with no gene match: 8. The CDR3 loop spans 17 amino acids. This CDR3 is CASSPISGGAYTGELFF. The CDR3 nucleotides read TGCGCCAGCAGCCCCATTAGCGGGGGGGCTTACACCGGGGAGCTGTTTTTT.

This clonotype was seen many times. The rearrangement links TRBV19 to TRBJ1-2; D might be TRBD1 (6 bases). Germline CDR1 reads LNHDA; CDR2 reads SQIVND (reference sequence). V lost 5 bases and J 3 bases, leaving 16 bases between the germline ends. The CDR3 extends over 15 amino acids. The CDR3 is CASSSHSAGDYGYTF. Written as DNA, the CDR3 is TGTGCCAGTAGTTCCCACTCGGCAGGGGACTATGGCTACACCTTC.

CDR3 in DNA: TGTGCCAGCAGCGCACAGGGGTTGAACACTGAAGCTTTCTTT. The encoded protein is CASSAQGLNTEAFF. The rearrangement uses TRBV9 and TRBJ1-1; 7 bases are shared with TRBD1. Losses at the gene ends were 3 bases for V and 0 bases for J; bases not matched to a gene: 2. Germline V CDR1 and CDR2: SGDLS, YYNGEE. The CDR3 is 14 amino acids. Full variable domain (remainder filled in from reference TRBV9 and TRBJ1-1): DSGVTQTPKHLITATGQRVTLRCSPRSGDLSVYWYQQSLDQGLQFLIQYYNGEERAKGNILERFSAQQFPDLHSELNLSSLELGDSALYFCASSAQGLNTEAFFGQGTRLTVV.

This clonotype has ten or more counts. This sequence joins TRBV19 and TRBJ2-1; 7 nucleotides align to TRBD2. The junction had 9 bases not matched to a gene; V was cut back by 7 bases and J by 3 bases. Germline CDR1 reads LNHDA; CDR2 reads SQIVND (reference sequence). This CDR3 is built from 15 residues. The CDR3 DNA follows: TGTGCCAGTACCGCCGGGACTAATCACTACAATGAGCAGTTCTTC. It is translated as CASTAGTNHYNEQFF.

In its sample, this clonotype was seen a few times. This chain connects TRBV7-9 to TRBJ2-7, with TRBD1 identical over 8 bases. V lost 5 bases and J lost 4; bases outside the gene matches: 10. The CDR3 is made up of 15 amino acids. Germline CDR1 and CDR2: SEHNR and FQNEAQ (reference sequence). The CDR3 reads CASSPTAGGSYEQYF. The DNA of the CDR3 is TGTGCCAGCAGCCCCACGGCAGGGGGCAGTTACGAGCAGTACTTC.

The sample holds many counts of this clonotype. The rearrangement links TRBV7-2 to TRBJ2-7, with D uncertain. The CDR3 consists of 13 residues. V was cut by 4 bases and J by 3 bases, with 10 bases left in between. Germline V gene sequence: CDR1 SGHTA, CDR2 FQGNSA. The CDR3 spells CASSSSPLYEQYF. Written as DNA, the CDR3 is TGTGCCAGCAGCTCGTCTCCCCTCTACGAGCAGTACTTC. Full variable domain (rest looked up from reference TRBV7-2 and TRBJ2-7): GAGVSQSPSNKVTEKGKDVELRCDPISGHTALYWYRQSLGQGLEFLIYFQGNSAPDKSGLPSDRFSAERTGGSVSTLTIQRTQQEDSAVYLCASSSSPLYEQYFGPGTRLTVT.

This clonotype was found many times. The chain joins TRBV7-9 to TRBJ2-3; 11 nucleotides match TRBD2. CDR1 is SEHNR and CDR2 is FQNEAQ in the germline V gene (reference sequence). The CDR3 spans 19 residues. Germline trimming cut 5 bases from V and 0 bases from J; bases unmatched to any gene: 13. CDR3 loop: CASSLSLGTSGGSTDTQYF. The CDR3 bases are TGTGCCAGCAGCCTCTCACTCGGGACTAGCGGAGGTAGCACAGATACGCAGTATTTT.

This clonotype was detected only a few times. The chain carries TRBV12-3 or TRBV12-4 and TRBJ2-2, with TRBD1 matching over 7 bases. The CDR3 extends over 14 amino acids. The junction had 5 bases not matched to a gene; V was cut back by 5 bases and J by 5 bases. The CDR3 sequence: CASSDNRGTGELFF. The CDR3 DNA sequence: TGTGCCAGCAGTGATAACAGGGGTACCGGGGAGCTGTTTTTT.

This clonotype has more than one count but fewer than ten. The CDR3 loop reads CASSRSGNEQFF. As DNA, the CDR3 is TGCGCCAGCAGCCGGAGCGGAAATGAGCAGTTCTTC. The rearrangement links TRBV5-1 to TRBJ2-1, with a tentative D call TRBD2 (5 bases). Germline CDR1 reads SGHRS; CDR2 reads YFSETQ. Trimming pared 4 bases from V and 7 bases from J, leaving 9 bases between. The CDR3 length is 12 residues.

This clonotype was recorded many times. The chain employs TRBV5-6 and TRBJ2-2; D is perhaps TRBD1 (6 bases). CDR3 length: 12 residues. Between the trimmed V and J ends, which lost 4 bases and 7 bases, there was a span of 8 bases. Germline CDR1 and CDR2: SGHDT and YYEEEE. CDR3 residues: CASSLTGGELFF. The CDR3 DNA is TGTGCCAGCAGCCTGACAGGCGGGGAGCTGTTTTTT.

V is TRBV5-6 and J is TRBJ2-1, with 7 bases lining up with TRBD2. CDR3 length: 16 amino acids. V lost 7 bases and J lost 1; bases outside the gene matches: 11. Germline V CDR1 and CDR2: SGHDT, YYEEEE. The CDR3 reads CASGPSGLWSYNEQFF. DNA for the CDR3: TGTGCCAGCGGGCCTAGCGGATTGTGGTCCTACAATGAGCAGTTCTTC.

There are many counts of this clonotype. The chain is built from TRBV29-1 and TRBJ2-5, with TRBD1 matching 7 bases. Trimming at V came to 3 bases and at J to 1 base, leaving 8 bases not matched to a gene. The CDR3 runs 15 residues. Germline CDR1 reads SQVTM; CDR2 reads ANQGSEA. The CDR3 loop reads CSVDGWTGTQETQYF. CDR3 in DNA: TGCAGCGTTGACGGGTGGACAGGTACCCAAGAGACCCAGTACTTC.

In its sample, this clonotype was seen a few times. This chain connects TRBV19 to TRBJ1-5, with D unclear. The V end lost 5 bases, the J end lost 3 bases, and 8 bases lay between the germline ends. Germline V gene sequence: CDR1 LNHDA, CDR2 SQIVND (reference sequence). This CDR3 contains 13 residues. The CDR3 spells CASSGVTNQPQHF. CDR3 sequence (DNA): TGTGCCAGTAGTGGTGTTACCAATCAGCCCCAGCATTTT.

This clonotype came up many times. Here the CDR3 DNA reads TGTGCCAGTAGTATTGGCAGCAACAATGAGCAGTTCTTC. Residues: CASSIGSNNEQFF. The rearrangement uses TRBV19 and TRBJ2-1; D remains ambiguous. CDR1 and CDR2 from the germline V gene are LNHDA and SQIVND (reference sequence). This CDR3 is 13 amino acids long. Trimming cost V 3 bases and J 5 bases, with 8 bases left between them. The entire variable domain, with the rest obtained from reference TRBV19 and TRBJ2-1, is as follows: DGGITQSPKYLFRKEGQNVTLSCEQNLNHDAMYWYRQDPGQGLRLIYYSQIVNDFQKGDIAEGYSVSREKKESFPLTVTSAQKNPTAFYLCASSIGSNNEQFFGPGTRLTVL.

This sequence joins TRBV7-2 and TRBJ2-6; maybe TRBD1 (6 bases). The CDR3 spans 19 residues. The germline V gene encodes CDR1 SGHTA and CDR2 FQGNSA. Deletions cut 0 bases from V and 2 bases from J, with 17 bases between. This chain's CDR3 is CASSLAGAAGAPGANVLTF. The CDR3 nucleotides are TGTGCCAGCAGCTTAGCTGGGGCGGCAGGGGCGCCTGGGGCCAACGTCCTGACTTTC.

The chain joins TRBV6-1 to TRBJ2-3, with D uncertain. This CDR3 has 14 amino acids. The V and J ends lost 6 bases and 0 bases respectively, with 10 bases between them. From germline, CDR1 is MNHNS and CDR2 SASEGT. The CDR3 nucleotides are TGTGCCAGCAGCCGCGAACATAGCACAGATACGCAGTATTTT. This encodes CASSREHSTDTQYF.